A single sample is the source of the 4 T cell receptor beta chains below, sequenced in a study of tumor-infiltrating lymphocytes in primary liver carcinoma. For blood RNA, unsorted whole blood served as the source, and germline DNA was extracted too. Priming with a constant-region primer yielded TCR beta cDNA from about 510 ng total RNA. Nested multiplex PCR, run for three rounds with slightly modified ARM-PCR, yielded TCR beta libraries. The first two PCR rounds used TRBV1-TRBV30 primers with a Cbeta primer, nine to ten cycles each. TCRdb independently ran MiXCR on the multiplex PCR reads; one entry per CDR3 protein. The sample gives approximately 330,000 distinct CDR3 sequences, around 60% of which show up once; about 6.1% is in the top ten. The sequenced material came from peripheral blood. All receptors come from a man aged 40-49 years with primary liver carcinoma and hepatitis B virus infection.

This clonotype showed up just a few times. The chain is built from TRBV12-3 or TRBV12-4 and TRBJ1-1; 7 nucleotides align to TRBD1. The CDR3 spans 16 residues. The J segment lost 0 bases and the V segment lost 7 bases, leaving 11 bases of the junction unmatched. CDR3 DNA sequence: TGTGCCAGCATTCTGTTGGGCAGGGGGATGAACACTGAAGCTTTCTTT. Encoded protein: CASILLGRGMNTEAFF.

In the case of this clonotype: This may come from a read error, since a much larger clone is one base off. The chain joins TRBV10-1 to TRBJ2-7; 7 bases line up with TRBD1. The CDR3 is made up of 16 amino acids. Germline V gene lookup returns CDR1 WNHNN and CDR2 SYGVQD (reference sequence). CDR3 amino acids: CVSSEFTLRDSYEQYF. The CDR3 nucleotides are TGCGTCAGCAGTGAGTTCACACTCCGGGACAGCTATGAGCAGTACTTC.

About this clonotype itself: Its ends do not fully match the called genes, so a read error is possible. The rearrangement joins TRBV4-2 to TRBJ1-1; the D gene is possibly TRBD1 (6 bases). Germline V gene sequence: CDR1 LGHNA, CDR2 YNFKEQ. The CDR3 consists of 16 residues. The CDR3 region is CAISLGVGGARTEAFF. CDR3 in DNA: TGTGCCATCAGCCTCGGCGTGGGGGGGGCGCGGACTGAAGCCTTCTTT.

About this clonotype: The junction shows a germline mismatch at one end, possibly a read error. The chain uses TRBV11-3 and TRBJ1-1; 8 nucleotides line up with TRBD1. The germline V gene has CDR1 SGHNT and CDR2 YENEEA. This CDR3 contains 14 residues. CDR3 sequence reads: CASSLVQGGTEPCF. The CDR3 coding sequence is TGTGCCAGCAGCTTAGTACAGGGGGGCACTGAACCTTGCTTT.